These 12 T cell receptor beta chains were sequenced from one sample in a study of vaccination effects on CD4 cells after COVID-19. No antigen is known for these receptors. Following culture for more than 9 days, CD4+ T cells were isolated. Participants each got two BNT162b2 or mRNA-1273 vaccine doses. This table comes from immunoSEQ multiplex PCR, and its TCRdb copy is limited to in-frame clones, with some not included. Among tens of thousands of clones listed, roughly 80% were seen once. Sequenced here: CD4+ T cells from PBMCs cultured without peptide, sampled after COVID-19 vaccination. These receptors were obtained from a human donor who received a COVID-19 vaccine.

This clone occurred once. The chain uses TRBV2 and TRBJ2-3, with D possibly matching TRBD2 (6 bases). V dropped 5 bases and J dropped 4 bases, with 13 bases sitting between them. Germline loops: CDR1 SNHLY, CDR2 FYNNEI. The CDR3 totals 14 residues. The CDR3 protein is CASSRLEIADTQYF. The CDR3 DNA sequence: TGTGCCAGCAGTCGACTAGAGATAGCAGATACGCAGTATTTT.

J is TRBJ2-3 and V is TRBV29-1, with unresolved D. CDR1 and CDR2 (germline): SQVTM, ANQGSEA. The CDR3 sequence is 13 residues long. Trimming took 0 bases from V and 6 from J, leaving 10 bases between them. CDR3 in amino acids: CSVEESPADTQYF. CDR3 nucleotides: TGCAGCGTTGAAGAGTCCCCCGCGGATACGCAGTATTTT.

This chain connects TRBV18 to TRBJ2-5, with 8 bases aligning to TRBD1. Germline loops: CDR1 KGHSH, CDR2 LQKENI. The V and J ends lost 6 bases and 4 bases, in that order; junction bases with no gene match: 4. CDR3 length: 13 amino acids. The CDR3 DNA reads TGTGCCAGCTCTGGACAGGGAGGAGAGACCCAGTACTTC. It specifies CASSGQGGETQYF.

J is TRBJ2-1 and V is TRBV5-1; 11 bases match TRBD2. Germline trimming cut 4 bases from V and 3 bases from J; bases unmatched to any gene: 12. This CDR3 contains 18 residues. CDR1 SGHRS and CDR2 YFSETQ come from the germline V gene. CDR3 coding DNA: TGCGCCAGCAGCGTCCTTGGCTTAACTAGCGGGGGCTACAATGAGCAGTTCTTC. Translation: CASSVLGLTSGGYNEQFF.

In its sample, this clone was seen once. The DNA of the CDR3 is TGTGCCAGCAGTTTGGGACCCACAGGGAACTATGGCTACACCTTC. Protein product: CASSLGPTGNYGYTF. The chain employs TRBV28 and TRBJ1-2, with D possibly matching TRBD1 (6 bases). The CDR3 is made up of 15 amino acids. Trimming stripped 3 bases from V and 2 bases from J, with 13 bases between. CDR1 MDHEN and CDR2 SYDVKM come from the germline V gene.

This clone turned up a few times. The chain combines TRBV12-3 or TRBV12-4 with TRBJ2-2; D unclear. V was clipped by 5 bases and J by 6 bases, with 10 bases between them. The CDR3 covers 13 residues. CDR3 bases: TGTGCCAGCAGTAGCACGCATGCCGGGGAGCTGTTTTTT. Its protein product is CASSSTHAGELFF.

V and J are TRBV4-1 and TRBJ2-3; TRBD2 matches at 7 bases. CDR3 length equals 14 residues. Germline V gene lookup returns CDR1 MGHRA and CDR2 YSYEKL. With V trimmed by 0 bases and J by 7 bases, 4 bases remained unmatched. CDR3 residues: CASSQETSLHTQYF. Here the CDR3 DNA reads TGCGCCAGCAGCCAAGAGACTAGCTTGCATACGCAGTATTTT.

This sequence joins TRBV15 and TRBJ2-3; no firm D call. CDR3 length: 12 residues. Trimming removed 4 bases at V and 4 bases at J, with 6 bases between. The germline V gene encodes CDR1 LNHNV and CDR2 YYDKDF (reference sequence). CDR3 loop: CATSNYPDTQYF. The CDR3 nucleotides are TGTGCCACCAGCAATTATCCAGATACGCAGTATTTT.

V and J are TRBV3-1 (or the pseudogene TRBV3-2) and TRBJ1-5; 8 bases are shared with TRBD1. CDR1 is LGHDT, CDR2 YNNKEL, per germline (reference sequence). This CDR3 is built from 17 residues. V was clipped by 0 bases and J by 7 bases; unmatched bases: 11. As DNA, the CDR3 is TGTGCCAGCAGCCAAGAGGGAGTTACAGGGGGAAACCAGCCCCAGCATTTT. It translates to CASSQEGVTGGNQPQHF.

This clone appeared a few times. The chain has TRBV18 and TRBJ1-1; no reliable D call. V lost 3 bases and J 3 bases, leaving 8 bases between the germline ends. CDR3 length: 13 amino acids. CDR1 KGHSH and CDR2 LQKENI come from the germline V gene. The CDR3 nucleotides are TGTGCCAGCTCACCCCCTGGGGACACTGAAGCTTTCTTT. Its translation: CASSPPGDTEAFF. Full variable domain (remainder filled in from reference TRBV18 and TRBJ1-1): NAGVMQNPRHLVRRRGQEARLRCSPMKGHSHVYWYRQLPEEGLKFMVYLQKENIIDESGMPKERFSAEFPKEGPSILRIQQVVRGDSAAYFCASSPPGDTEAFFGQGTRLTVV.

The chain is built from TRBV11-2 and TRBJ2-4; D is possibly TRBD2 (6 bases). V was clipped by 7 bases and J by 9 bases, with 16 bases between them. The CDR3 extends over 13 amino acids. Germline CDR1 SGHAT, CDR2 FQNNGV. The CDR3: CASTRTGGSIQYF. As DNA, the CDR3 is TGTGCCAGCACCCGTACCGGGGGAAGCATTCAGTACTTC.

The chain joins TRBV14 to TRBJ2-3, with 14 bases that match TRBD2. Germline V CDR1 and CDR2: SGHDN, FVKESK. The V and J ends lost 4 bases and 2 bases, in that order; junction bases with no gene match: 14. The CDR3 has 20 residues. The CDR3 loop reads CASSLSSGTSGGRSTDTQYF. CDR3 DNA sequence: TGTGCCAGCAGCCTTTCCTCCGGGACTAGCGGGGGTCGGTCCACAGATACGCAGTATTTT. The full variable domain, completed using reference TRBV14 and TRBJ2-3, is EAGVTQFPSHSVIEKGQTVTLRCDPISGHDNLYWYRRVMGKEIKFLLHFVKESKQDESGMPNNRFLAERTGGTYSTLKVQPAELEDSGVYFCASSLSSGTSGGRSTDTQYFGPGTRLTVL.